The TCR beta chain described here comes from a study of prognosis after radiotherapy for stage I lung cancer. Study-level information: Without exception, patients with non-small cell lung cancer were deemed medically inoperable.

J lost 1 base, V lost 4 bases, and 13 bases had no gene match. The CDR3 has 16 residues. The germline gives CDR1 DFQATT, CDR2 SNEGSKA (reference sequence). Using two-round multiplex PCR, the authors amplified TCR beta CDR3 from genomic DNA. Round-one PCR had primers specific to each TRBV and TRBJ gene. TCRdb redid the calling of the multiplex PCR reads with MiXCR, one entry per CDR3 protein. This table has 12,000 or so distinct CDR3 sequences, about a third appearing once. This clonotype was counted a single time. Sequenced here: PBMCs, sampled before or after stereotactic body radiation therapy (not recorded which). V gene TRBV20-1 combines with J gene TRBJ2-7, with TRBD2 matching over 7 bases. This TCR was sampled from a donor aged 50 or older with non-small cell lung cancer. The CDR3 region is CSAIHVWTRGSYEQYF. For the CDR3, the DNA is TGCAGTGCTATTCACGTGTGGACTAGAGGTTCCTACGAGCAGTACTTC.